Given below is one T cell receptor beta chain in context. Its specificity is unknown. The data belong to a study of T-cell memory formation after mild COVID-19. Regarding the study as a whole: CD4+ contracting clones lay mainly in CM and EM, CD8+ ones in EMRA.

5'RACE primed at constant segments yielded TCR alpha and TCR beta cDNA libraries bearing sample barcodes and UMIs. TCRdb called the 5' RACE reads again in MiXCR, with one record for every CDR3 protein. Among 110,000 to 150,000 distinct CDR3 sequences listed, around 15% were seen once. The CDR3 runs 9 residues. From germline, CDR1 is DFQATT and CDR2 SNEGSKA (reference sequence). Trimming took 7 bases from V and 10 from J, leaving 10 bases between them. The sample consisted of PBMCs or a T cell subset sorted from them (not recorded which). This sequence originates from an adult woman who had mild COVID-19 (a few samples of this study predate the infection). Cell type and time point are not known. The chain has TRBV20-1 and TRBJ1-2; a possible D gene is TRBD1 (6 bases). The CDR3 here is CSGGGPYTF. The CDR3 nucleotides are TGCAGTGGAGGGGGACCCTACACCTTC.